This T cell receptor (beta chain) is from a study of blood T cell repertoires in COVID-19 (dated by TCRdb to about 2020). For the study in its entirety: Collaborator samples came from the United States, Italy and Spain and covered acute and convalescent phases of COVID-19. The material from the prospective study consisted of cDNA or gDNA derived from T cells, B-cell-depleted T cells, or PBMCs. Subjects who had been exposed to COVID-19, were actively infected with it, or had recovered from it provided the deeply sampled blood TCRbeta repertoires that made up the dataset. Sample metadata almost always included a de-identified subject ID, COVID-19 status, age in years and sex. HLA class I and class II types, where available, came from metadata supplied by the sample provider rather than from assay-based typing. Samples were obtained from the ongoing ImmuneRACE study (first 160 participants) and from about 1,300 subjects provided by 6 global collaborators. The repertoires were released in a freely available public database meant as a resource for research on the immune response to SARS-CoV-2. The research as a whole found: Clinical and demographic metadata were provided uncurated, with the amount varying by source and participant.

Participants in the prospective study were enrolled through a virtual design, were aged about 18 to 100 years, and lived in 20 to 30 United States geographic areas. In the prospective study, cohorts were assigned on the basis of participant-reported clinical history obtained from a screening survey and a study questionnaire. Each participant in the prospective study had whole blood, serum and a nasopharyngeal or oropharyngeal swab collected by mobile phlebotomists. Over an approximately two-month period, participants in the prospective study had the option of providing additional blood draws and questionnaires. Prospective study blood samples were shipped either frozen or at room temperature before DNA extraction. The immunoSEQ Assay, a bias-controlled multiplex PCR, was used to amplify TCRbeta CDR3 regions from genomic DNA. In the authors' own workflow: The number of nucleated cells in each sample was estimated by amplification of reference gene primers within the assay. To quantify the absolute abundance of each unique TCRbeta CDR3 rearrangement, sequence reads were collapsed and filtered. For each sample, productive Simpson clonality was calculated as the square root of Simpson's diversity index across productive rearrangements. TCRdb holds this immuneACCESS table with in-frame rearrangements only. Some clones are missing; in checked studies, unresolved V genes explain under half, and the rest has no known cause. The D gene and trimming were derived from the DNA, and the V and J assignments and clone size from that table. This sample holds a few hundred thousand clones; around 90% were observed only once. Of the sample, approximately 4% falls within the top ten clones.

For this clone: Which antigen it targets is not known. The input lacks base qualities; no much larger clone sits a single base away.

Relative to germline, V is 5 bases shorter and J is 4 bases shorter, with 11 bases between their ends. As encoded in the germline V gene, CDR1 is MDHEN while CDR2 is SYDVKM. The CDR3 covers 13 residues, taking in both the cysteine and the phenylalanine. Only the CDR3 part of the read is kept: 39 bases, read in frame from the first base. The rearrangement combines TRBV28 with TRBJ1-1; TRBD1 is possibly the D segment (5 matching bases). The origin of this receptor is a young woman with acute COVID-19. Sample: PBMCs or T cells enriched from blood (not recorded which). In nucleotide form, the sequence is TGTGCCAGCAGTCCCAGGGTCGGCACTGAAGCTTTCTTT. Translated, it reads CASSPRVGTEAFF.